Each of the 14 T cell receptor beta chains below was sequenced from the same sample in a study of regulatory T cells in long-lasting Graves disease. Arm-PCR of CDR3 regions and iRepertoire HTBI primers were the basis on which TCR beta libraries were built. Using its own MiXCR run on the multiplex PCR reads, TCRdb lists one record per CDR3 protein. The data hold 400,000 to 450,000 distinct CDR3 sequences, with 16% observed a single time. This sample's time point: newly diagnosed GD, antithyroid drugs for less than 3 months. RNA from PBMCs was the source of the TCR library. These data were also reused for a study on T cells in Graves' hyperthyroidism and ophthalmopathy.

The sequenced sample was peripheral blood mononuclear cells (PBMCs), obtained at new diagnosis, from a patient treated with antithyroid drugs. The receptors were sampled from a woman in her 30s with Graves disease.

This clonotype was detected ten times or more. This chain uses TRBV2 with TRBJ2-2; TRBD2 might be the D (5 bases). Trimming stripped 3 bases from V and 4 bases from J, with 12 bases between. This CDR3 is built from 15 residues. Germline V lookup: CDR1 SNHLY, CDR2 FYNNEI. In nucleotides, the CDR3 is TGTGCCAGCAGTGACGATTTAGCGAGCACCGGGGAGCTGTTTTTT. It specifies CASSDDLASTGELFF.

The chain links TRBV7-2 to TRBJ1-5, with 11 nucleotides matching TRBD1. The germline gives CDR1 SGHTA, CDR2 FQGNSA. V was pared by 3 bases and J by 4 bases, with 8 bases of the junction left unmatched. The CDR3 consists of 17 residues. The CDR3 nucleotides read TGTGCCAGCAGCTTTGCATCTGGGACAGGGGGGAATCAGCCCCAGCATTTT. Translating gives CASSFASGTGGNQPQHF.

CDR3 sequence reads: CASRGLAGAYGANVLTF. The CDR3 DNA sequence: TGTGCCAGCAGAGGACTAGCGGGAGCCTATGGGGCCAACGTCCTGACTTTC. The chain combines TRBV27 with TRBJ2-6; TRBD2 aligns across 13 bases. CDR1 is MNHEY and CDR2 is SMNVEV in the germline V gene (reference sequence). V lost 6 bases, J lost 3 bases, and 5 bases stayed unmatched. There are 17 residues in the CDR3.

V is TRBV6-9 and J is TRBJ2-7; D is undetermined. Germline values: CDR1 MNHGY, CDR2 SVAAGI. The CDR3 sequence is 15 residues long. Between the trimmed V and J ends, which lost 3 bases and 0 bases, there was a span of 12 bases. CDR3 nucleotides: TGTGCCAGCAGTTACGCCGGCCCGATCTCCTACGAGCAGTACTTC. This encodes CASSYAGPISYEQYF.

The table lists this clonotype with a few counts. CDR3 DNA sequence: TGTGCCAGTGTTGGGGCAAGGGAGAACACTGAAGCTTTCTTT. This codes for CASVGARENTEAFF. This sequence joins TRBV28 and TRBJ1-1; possibly TRBD1 for D (5 bases). V was trimmed by 9 bases and J by 1 base, leaving 15 bases between them. The CDR3 extends over 14 amino acids. Germline CDR1 MDHEN, CDR2 SYDVKM.

This rearrangement joins TRBV5-1 to TRBJ2-5, with 9 bases identical to TRBD2. This CDR3 has 17 amino acids. J gave up 0 bases and V 0 bases, and 6 bases lay outside the gene matches. Germline loops: CDR1 SGHRS, CDR2 YFSETQ. The CDR3 nucleotides read TGCGCCAGCAGCTTGGCCTTGGCTAGCGGGAACCAAGAGACCCAGTACTTC. Translation: CASSLALASGNQETQYF.

Many counts were recorded for this clonotype. The chain couples TRBV7-2 to TRBJ1-2; D ambiguous. Germline V gene data show CDR1 as SGHTA and CDR2 as FQGNSA. CDR3 length: 14 amino acids. V was cut by 7 bases and J by 0 bases, with 12 bases left in between. Written as DNA, the CDR3 is TGTGCCAGCACCCGACGGGAAACTAACTATGGCTACACCTTC. Amino acid sequence: CASTRRETNYGYTF. The full variable domain, its missing parts supplied by reference TRBV7-2 and TRBJ1-2, is GAGVSQSPSNKVTEKGKDVELRCDPISGHTALYWYRQSLGQGLEFLIYFQGNSAPDKSGLPSDRFSAERTGGSVSTLTIQRTQQEDSAVYLCASTRRETNYGYTFGSGTRLTVV.

This clonotype was seen ten or more times. The genes are TRBV20-1 and TRBJ2-7, with 14 nucleotides matching TRBD2. Germline-derived CDR1 and CDR2 are DFQATT and SNEGSKA (reference sequence). This CDR3 contains 17 residues. With 5 bases clipped from V and 1 base from J, the junction kept 10 bases outside the gene matches. The CDR3 DNA sequence: TGCAGTGCTTCCGGGACTAGCGGGAGCGTAGGTTCCTACGAGCAGTACTTC. Residues: CSASGTSGSVGSYEQYF.

This clonotype was observed a handful of times. The chain recombines TRBV7-9 with TRBJ2-1; 12 positions agree with TRBD1. The germline V gene encodes CDR1 SEHNR and CDR2 FQNEAQ (reference sequence). After removal of 4 bases from V and 13 bases from J, the junction contained 8 bases not matched to a gene. The CDR3 runs to 14 residues. CDR3 sequence: CASSYPGQGAIQFF. For the CDR3, the DNA is TGTGCCAGCAGCTACCCGGGACAGGGGGCGATTCAGTTCTTC.

This clonotype was detected a few times. A much larger clonotype is one base distant, so this may be a read error. The chain joins TRBV6-1 to TRBJ1-5, with 9 bases fitting TRBD1. With V trimmed by 6 bases and J by 0 bases, 3 bases remained unmatched. CDR1 is MNHNS, CDR2 SASEGT, per germline. The CDR3 contains 15 residues. CDR3 amino acids: CASRDRGYSNQPQHF. CDR3 bases: TGTGCCAGCAGGGACAGGGGATATAGCAATCAGCCCCAGCATTTT.

Many counts were recorded for this clonotype. The V and J genes are TRBV6-1 and TRBJ2-5, with 8 nucleotides matching TRBD1. Trimming at V came to 5 bases and at J to 4 bases, leaving 6 bases not matched to a gene. The CDR3 is made up of 14 amino acids. Germline V gene sequence: CDR1 MNHNS, CDR2 SASEGT. The CDR3 bases are TGTGCCAGCAGTCGACAGGGGTACGGAGAGACCCAGTACTTC. Protein sequence: CASSRQGYGETQYF.

This clonotype has a count of ten or more. This chain connects TRBV7-2 to TRBJ2-3; D is possibly TRBD1 (6 bases). Germline V gene sequence: CDR1 SGHTA, CDR2 FQGNSA. This CDR3 region has 15 residues. With 0 bases removed from V and 0 bases from J, the gap between germline ends came to 7 bases. The CDR3 is CASSLAGQSTDTQYF. CDR3 sequence (DNA): TGTGCCAGCAGCTTAGCGGGACAAAGCACAGATACGCAGTATTTT.

This clonotype was picked up many times. The chain links TRBV20-1 to TRBJ2-3; D is unclear. Per the germline V gene, CDR1 is DFQATT and CDR2 is SNEGSKA (reference sequence). V gave up 2 bases and J gave up 6 bases, with 15 bases separating them. The CDR3 contains 14 residues. CDR3 loop: CSARRRSRSDTQYF. CDR3 nucleotides: TGCAGTGCTAGAAGGCGGTCTCGGAGCGATACGCAGTATTTT.

The chain couples TRBV4-1 to TRBJ1-1; possibly TRBD1 for D (6 bases). Between the trimmed V and J ends, which lost 4 bases and 4 bases, there was a span of 16 bases. Looked up from germline, CDR1 is MGHRA and CDR2 is YSYEKL. The CDR3 is 15 residues long. The CDR3 reads CASSLREQGVTEAFF. DNA for the CDR3: TGCGCCAGCAGCCTTAGGGAACAGGGCGTCACTGAAGCTTTCTTT.